This is a list of T cell receptor beta chains from one sample in a study of cytomegalovirus exposure and HLA in healthy donors. The table came from immunoSEQ multiplex PCR; TCRdb's copy has only in-frame clones and leaves some out. The top ten hold 10% of the sample, which has roughly 150,000 clones, around nine tenths seen once. Input material: PBMCs. These receptors originate from a woman between 18 and 29 years old in good health and CMV-seropositive. CDR3s include the opening cysteine and the closing phenylalanine or tryptophan. The order of the fields is CDR3 DNA, CDR3 protein, J gene, clone size, D gene, V gene. The D gene is left open where the match is weak. The size field is filled for only some rows; it gives once, few, many or a size class.

CDR3 DNA: TGTGCCAGCAGCTTATATAGAGACTACAATGAGCAGTTCTTC
CDR3 protein: CASSLYRDYNEQFF
J gene: TRBJ2-1
clone size: -
D gene: -
V gene: TRBV7-9

CDR3 DNA: TGTGCCAGCTCACAGACAGGGAGAAGCAATCAGCCCCAGCATTTT
CDR3 protein: CASSQTGRSNQPQHF
J gene: TRBJ1-5
clone size: -
D gene: TRBD1
V gene: TRBV18

CDR3 DNA: TGTGCCAGCAGCTCGACGATTACTATGAACACTGAAGCTTTCTTT
CDR3 protein: CASSSTITMNTEAFF
J gene: TRBJ1-1
clone size: once
D gene: -
V gene: TRBV7-8

CDR3 DNA: TGTGCCAGCTCTTGGAGGGGAGCGGGAGCTGGAGAGCAGTACTTC
CDR3 protein: CASSWRGAGAGEQYF
J gene: TRBJ2-7
clone size: -
D gene: TRBD2
V gene: TRBV28

CDR3 DNA: TGTGCCAGCAGCTTAGCGTTATTGGACAGGGGCCAAAACATTCAGTACTTC
CDR3 protein: CASSLALLDRGQNIQYF
J gene: TRBJ2-4
clone size: -
D gene: TRBD1
V gene: TRBV11-2

CDR3 DNA: TGTGCCAGTAGTATGGGGCAGTCCTACGAGCAGTACTTC
CDR3 protein: CASSMGQSYEQYF
J gene: TRBJ2-7
clone size: -
D gene: -
V gene: TRBV19

CDR3 DNA: TGCGCCAGCAGCTTGGGACTAGCGGGGGTCTCCTACAATGAGCAGTTCTTC
CDR3 protein: CASSLGLAGVSYNEQFF
J gene: TRBJ2-1
clone size: -
D gene: TRBD2
V gene: TRBV5-1

CDR3 DNA: TGTGCCAGCAGTTTACAGGGGGCCGAAACTGAAGCTTTCTTT
CDR3 protein: CASSLQGAETEAFF
J gene: TRBJ1-1
clone size: -
D gene: TRBD1
V gene: TRBV27

CDR3 DNA: TGTGCCATTAAGAACGGGACAGGGGTTCTTCGCGGTCAGCCCCAGCATTTT
CDR3 protein: CAIKNGTGVLRGQPQHF
J gene: TRBJ1-5
clone size: -
D gene: TRBD1
V gene: TRBV28

CDR3 DNA: TGTGCCAGCTCACCCGTCGAACAGGGAGCCCGCATTAGTAACTATGGCTACACCTTC
CDR3 protein: CASSPVEQGARISNYGYTF
J gene: TRBJ1-2
clone size: -
D gene: -
V gene: TRBV18

CDR3 DNA: TGTGCCAGCAGCTTAGGTTTCTCTTACGAGCAGTACTTC
CDR3 protein: CASSLGFSYEQYF
J gene: TRBJ2-7
clone size: -
D gene: -
V gene: TRBV7-2

CDR3 DNA: TGCAGCGTTCTTGAGACATGGGGACAGCGCCCCGGGGAGCTGTTTTTT
CDR3 protein: CSVLETWGQRPGELFF
J gene: TRBJ2-2
clone size: once
D gene: TRBD1
V gene: TRBV29-1

CDR3 DNA: TGTGCCAGCTCACCAGGTGGTGCCGGAGAGTTGTATGCAGATACGCAGTATTTT
CDR3 protein: CASSPGGAGELYADTQYF
J gene: TRBJ2-3
clone size: -
D gene: -
V gene: TRBV18

CDR3 DNA: TGTGCCAGCAGCGTAACCGGGACTCAAGAGACCCAGTACTTC
CDR3 protein: CASSVTGTQETQYF
J gene: TRBJ2-5
clone size: -
D gene: -
V gene: TRBV9

CDR3 DNA: TGTGCCAGCTCAGCCGGGACAGCCTTAAACACTGAAGCTTTCTTT
CDR3 protein: CASSAGTALNTEAFF
J gene: TRBJ1-1
clone size: -
D gene: TRBD1
V gene: TRBV18

CDR3 DNA: TGCGCCAGCAGCCAATCGTTAGAGGGCAATCAGCCCCAGCATTTT
CDR3 protein: CASSQSLEGNQPQHF
J gene: TRBJ1-5
clone size: -
D gene: -
V gene: TRBV4-3

CDR3 DNA: TGTTGGAGGGACGTACGCTCTGGGGCCAACGTCCTGACTTTC
CDR3 protein: CWRDVRSGANVLTF
J gene: TRBJ2-6
clone size: -
D gene: -
V gene: TRBV9

CDR3 DNA: TGTGCCAGCTCACCTCGGGACAGGACCTACGAGCAGTACTTC
CDR3 protein: CASSPRDRTYEQYF
J gene: TRBJ2-7
clone size: few
D gene: TRBD1
V gene: TRBV18

CDR3 DNA: TGTGCCTGGAGTAAACCTCCGGGACAGGGGACTGAAGCTTTCTTT
CDR3 protein: CAWSKPPGQGTEAFF
J gene: TRBJ1-1
clone size: -
D gene: TRBD1
V gene: TRBV30

CDR3 DNA: TGTGCCAGTAGCGACAGGGGGCGCGGGGAGACCCAGTACTTC
CDR3 protein: CASSDRGRGETQYF
J gene: TRBJ2-5
clone size: -
D gene: TRBD1
V gene: TRBV19

CDR3 DNA: TGTGCCAGCAGCACGGGGGTCGAAGCTTTCTTT
CDR3 protein: CASSTGVEAFF
J gene: TRBJ1-1
clone size: -
D gene: -
V gene: TRBV7-8

CDR3 DNA: TGTGCCACCAGCACGAATCTTTACTTCTCTGAAGCTTTCTTT
CDR3 protein: CATSTNLYFSEAFF
J gene: TRBJ1-1
clone size: -
D gene: -
V gene: TRBV15

CDR3 DNA: TGTGCCAGCAGCCAATGGACAGGGAACGAGCAGTACTTC
CDR3 protein: CASSQWTGNEQYF
J gene: TRBJ2-7
clone size: -
D gene: TRBD1
V gene: TRBV6-1

CDR3 DNA: TGTGCCAGCAGCTTAACGAGAGACTACAATGAGCAGTTCTTC
CDR3 protein: CASSLTRDYNEQFF
J gene: TRBJ2-1
clone size: -
D gene: -
V gene: TRBV7-3